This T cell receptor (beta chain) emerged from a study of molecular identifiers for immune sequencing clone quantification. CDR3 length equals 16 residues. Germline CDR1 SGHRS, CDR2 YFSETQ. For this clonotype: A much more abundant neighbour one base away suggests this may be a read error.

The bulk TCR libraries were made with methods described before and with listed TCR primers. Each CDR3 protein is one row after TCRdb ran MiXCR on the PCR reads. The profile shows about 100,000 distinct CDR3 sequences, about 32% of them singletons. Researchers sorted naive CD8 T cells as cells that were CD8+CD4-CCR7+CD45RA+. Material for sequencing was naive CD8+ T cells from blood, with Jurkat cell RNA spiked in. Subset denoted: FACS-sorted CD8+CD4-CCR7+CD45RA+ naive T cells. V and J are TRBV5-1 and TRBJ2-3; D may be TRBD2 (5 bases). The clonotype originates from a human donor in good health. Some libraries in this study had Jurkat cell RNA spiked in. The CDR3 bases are TGCGCCAGCAGCTTTGGAGACTACATAAACACAGATGCGCAGTATTTT. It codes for CASSFGDYINTDAQYF.